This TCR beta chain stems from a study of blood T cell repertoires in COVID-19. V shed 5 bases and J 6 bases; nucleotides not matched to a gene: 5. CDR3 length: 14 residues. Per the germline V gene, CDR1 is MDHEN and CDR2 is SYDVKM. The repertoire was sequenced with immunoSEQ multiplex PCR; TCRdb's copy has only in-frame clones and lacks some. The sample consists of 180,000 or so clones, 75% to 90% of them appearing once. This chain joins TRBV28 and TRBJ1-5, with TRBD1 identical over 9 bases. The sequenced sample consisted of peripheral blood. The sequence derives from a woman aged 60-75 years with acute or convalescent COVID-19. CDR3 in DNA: TGTGCCAGCAGTCTACAGGGGGCTGTTCAGCCCCAGCATTTT. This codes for CASSLQGAVQPQHF.